This T cell receptor (beta chain) comes out of a study of cytomegalovirus exposure and HLA in healthy donors. Looking at the study overall: The Caucasian-associated ancestry cluster held over 65% of approximately 400 genotyped donors. Overall study results and limits: The study recorded about 160 TCR beta chains that were cytomegalovirus-associated. V- and J-gene trimming of TCR beta was linked (in a later analysis) to a missense DCLRE1C variant. Because they were indistinguishable, some V segments, including TRBV6-2 and TRBV6-3, were excluded.

V trimming: 5 bases; J trimming: 7 bases; junction bases outside the gene matches: 13. The CDR3 loop spans 17 amino acids. The germline V gene encodes CDR1 MDHEN and CDR2 SYDVKM. This clone has just one count. Its target is unknown. A multiplex PCR was run with 60 Vbeta primers and 13 Jbeta primers. Sequencing used immunoSEQ multiplex PCR; TCRdb keeps in-frame clones, though not all of them. The sample lists roughly 100,000 clones, around four fifths occurring once. The V call is TRBV28, the J call TRBJ2-2; 10 nucleotides agree with TRBD1. This TCR was sampled from a man in his forties or fifties in good health and CMV-seronegative. Sequenced: PBMCs. CDR3 region: CASSLTTTGGGHGELFF. The CDR3 nucleotides are TGTGCCAGCAGTCTCACAACGACAGGGGGCGGGCACGGGGAGCTGTTTTTT.